Below are 22 T cell receptor beta chains sequenced from a single sample in a study of Graves' ophthalmopathy and Graves' hyperthyroidism (dated by TCRdb to 2016 to 2018). Sequencing was performed on an Illumina HiSeq 2000. For repertoire sequencing, the TCR beta CDR3 regions were amplified from RNA transcripts. The first round was an RT-PCR using HTBI primers with the Qiagen OneStep RT-PCR kit, and this first round was followed by a second-round multiplex PCR, then size selection and purification. TCRdb reprocessed the public reads (quality trimming at Q25 with fastp, clone calling with MiXCR) and kept in-frame beta chains. Every CDR3 protein is listed once, alongside the most common genes and DNA of its rows. In this sample the table shows about 480,000 distinct CDR3 sequences, 13% to 15% of which occur a single time. The ten largest clones represent 9.5% to 10% of the sample. The sample taken for sequencing was blood. The receptors originated from a young woman with Graves' ophthalmopathy. Donor details come from another sample of the same person, matched by shared clones.

This clonotype was seen a handful of times. The genes are TRBV11-2 and TRBJ1-5, with 7 bases lining up with TRBD1. V was pared by 0 bases and J by 6 bases, with 5 bases of the junction left unmatched. Looked up from germline, CDR1 is SGHAT and CDR2 is FQNNGV. There are 15 residues in the CDR3. The CDR3 spells CASSLDRGKSQPQHF. CDR3 coding DNA: TGTGCCAGCAGCTTAGACAGGGGGAAAAGTCAGCCCCAGCATTTT.

This clonotype was picked up many times. The V gene is TRBV3-1, the J gene TRBJ2-7, with D possibly being TRBD1 (6 bases). Trimming shortened V by 1 base and J by 2 bases, and 15 bases separated the two germline ends. Germline values: CDR1 LGHDT, CDR2 YNNKEL (reference sequence). CDR3 length equals 16 residues. CDR3 DNA: TGTGCCAGCAGCCAAGGGGTTGGCAGGGGAACCTACGAGCAGTACTTC. Translated, it gives CASSQGVGRGTYEQYF.

This clonotype has at least ten counts. The chain employs TRBV20-1 and TRBJ1-1, with 9 bases identical to TRBD1. Germline values: CDR1 DFQATT, CDR2 SNEGSKA (reference sequence). CDR3 length: 17 residues. V dropped 0 bases and J dropped 4; count of bases not matched to a gene: 12. The CDR3 region has the DNA TGCAGTGCTAGAGATCAAAGACAGGGGGGAGGACGCACTGAAGCTTTCTTT. It codes for CSARDQRQGGGRTEAFF.

This clonotype was observed many times. This rearrangement joins TRBV13 to TRBJ2-7; no clear D. The V end lost 3 bases, the J end lost 7 bases, and 13 bases lay between the germline ends. Germline V gene lookup returns CDR1 PRHDT and CDR2 FYEKMQ (reference sequence). The CDR3 length is 13 residues. This chain's CDR3 is CASSFTTVREQYF. Written as DNA, the CDR3 is TGTGCCAGCAGCTTTACAACCGTCCGGGAGCAGTACTTC. Full variable domain (rest looked up from reference TRBV13 and TRBJ2-7): AAGVIQSPRHLIKEKRETATLKCYPIPRHDTVYWYQQGPGQDPQFLISFYEKMQSDKGSIPDRFSAQQFSDYHSELNMSSLELGDSALYFCASSFTTVREQYFGPGTRLTVT.

This clonotype was observed at least ten times. The rearrangement uses TRBV30 and TRBJ1-5; 7 bases fit TRBD1. V shed 2 bases, J shed 3 bases, and the junction held 7 bases outside the gene matches. Per the germline V gene, CDR1 is GTSNPN and CDR2 is SVGIG (reference sequence). The CDR3 runs to 15 residues. In nucleotides, the CDR3 is TGTGCCTGGAGTCACCAAGGGGGCAACAATCAGCCCCAGCATTTT. As protein: CAWSHQGGNNQPQHF.

This clonotype was seen many times. V is TRBV5-6 and J is TRBJ2-5, with TRBD2 as a possible D gene (6 bases). This CDR3 contains 14 residues. V was shortened by 0 bases and J by 6 bases, with 12 bases between the two germline ends. CDR1 SGHDT and CDR2 YYEEEE come from the germline V gene. CDR3 in DNA: TGTGCCAGCAGCTTGGTAGCTCTAGCGAAGACCCAGTACTTC. Translated: CASSLVALAKTQYF.

J is TRBJ2-7 and V is TRBV7-8; D unresolved. Trimming cost V 1 base and J 4 bases, with 8 bases left between them. CDR1 and CDR2 (germline): SGHVS, FQNEAQ. The CDR3 runs to 13 residues. The CDR3 DNA is TGTGCCAGCAGCTTAGGATTAGAGTACGAGCAGTACTTC. Translation: CASSLGLEYEQYF. The full variable domain, in which reference TRBV7-8 and TRBJ2-7 provide the parts outside the CDR3, is GAGVSQSPRYKVAKRGQDVALRCDPISGHVSLFWYQQALGQGPEFLTYFQNEAQLDKSGLPSDRFFAERPEGSVSTLKIQRTQQEDSAVYLCASSLGLEYEQYFGPGTRLTVT.

This clonotype has more than one count but fewer than ten. The CDR3 DNA is TGTGCCAGCAGTTTAGGGGCAGCATATAGCAATCAGCCCCAGCATTTT. It codes for CASSLGAAYSNQPQHF. V gene TRBV12-3 or TRBV12-4 combines with J gene TRBJ1-5; D unresolved. V lost 1 base, J lost 0 bases, and 10 bases lay in between. The CDR3 sequence is 16 residues long.

This clonotype was picked up many times. The chain links TRBV6-1 to TRBJ2-5, with D perhaps TRBD2 (7 bases). Per germline, CDR1 MNHNS and CDR2 SASEGT. Trimming removed 1 base from V and 5 bases from J, with 14 bases in between. The CDR3 is 15 amino acids. This CDR3 is CASSEGAGARETQYF. DNA for the CDR3: TGTGCCAGCAGTGAAGGGGCGGGGGCGAGGGAGACCCAGTACTTC.

The table lists this clonotype with many counts. The chain links TRBV20-1 to TRBJ2-7; the D call may be TRBD1 or TRBD2 (5 bases each). CDR3 size: 11 residues. CDR1 and CDR2 from the germline V gene are DFQATT and SNEGSKA (reference sequence). Trimming removed 2 bases from V and 6 bases from J, with 8 bases in between. This chain's CDR3 is CSARRGVEQYF. DNA of the CDR3: TGCAGTGCTAGAAGAGGGGTCGAGCAGTACTTC.

In its sample, this clonotype was seen a few times. J is TRBJ1-2 and V is TRBV6-5; no firm D call. V lost 0 bases and J lost 4, with 15 bases in between. CDR3 length: 16 residues. Germline CDR1 is MNHEY and CDR2 is SVGAGI. The CDR3 reads CASSYSSQATLYGYTF. Here the CDR3 DNA reads TGTGCCAGCAGTTACTCTTCTCAGGCCACCCTCTATGGCTACACCTTC.

This rearrangement joins TRBV5-1 to TRBJ2-7, with a weak D call TRBD2 (5 bases). This CDR3 is built from 14 residues. Trimming pared 6 bases from V and 3 bases from J, leaving 16 bases between. The germline gives CDR1 SGHRS, CDR2 YFSETQ. CDR3 sequence reads: CASTSTRDSYEQYF. The CDR3, as DNA: TGCGCCAGCACCTCGACCCGGGATAGCTACGAGCAGTACTTC.

In its sample, this clonotype was seen many times. The chain is built from TRBV28 and TRBJ1-5; a possible D gene is TRBD1 (5 bases). The CDR3 is 16 residues long. V lost 4 bases and J lost 1, with 14 bases in between. In germline, CDR1 is MDHEN, CDR2 SYDVKM. The DNA for the CDR3 is TGTGCCAGCAGTTGGTATGGCAGGGTCAGCAATCAGCCCCAGCATTTT. It encodes CASSWYGRVSNQPQHF.

This clonotype was seen more than once but under ten times. The rearrangement uses TRBV11-2 and TRBJ2-7; 7 bases fit TRBD2. Per germline, CDR1 SGHAT and CDR2 FQNNGV. The CDR3 is 14 amino acids. With V trimmed by 5 bases and J by 4 bases, 8 bases remained unmatched. The CDR3 spells CASSVPGGIYEQYF. The CDR3 coding sequence is TGTGCCAGCAGCGTTCCCGGGGGGATTTACGAGCAGTACTTC.

The sample holds many counts of this clonotype. For the CDR3, the DNA is TGTGCCAGCAGTTGGCAGGGACCTACCTACGAGCAGTACTTC. Residues: CASSWQGPTYEQYF. The chain uses TRBV12-3 or TRBV12-4 and TRBJ2-7; D might be TRBD1 or TRBD2, each matching 5 bases. V dropped 4 bases and J dropped 2 bases, with 12 bases sitting between them. This CDR3 spans 14 amino acids.

This clonotype has at least ten counts. The rearrangement links TRBV11-3 to TRBJ2-5; D unresolved. With 2 bases removed from V and 1 base from J, the gap between germline ends came to 8 bases. The CDR3 runs 14 residues. The V gene's germline CDR1 is SGHNT and CDR2 YENEEA. The CDR3 DNA reads as TGTGCCAGCAGCTTAAGAGTAGCCCAAGAGACCCAGTACTTC. It translates to CASSLRVAQETQYF.

This clonotype was counted only a few times. This chain connects TRBV20-1 to TRBJ2-5, with 10 positions matching TRBD2. This CDR3 contains 13 residues. Germline CDR1 and CDR2: DFQATT and SNEGSKA (reference sequence). The CDR3: CSEKRGGTETQYF. Here the CDR3 DNA reads TGCAGCGAGAAGCGGGGGGGCACAGAGACCCAGTACTTC.

J is TRBJ1-1 and V is TRBV6-5, with a tentative D call TRBD1 (5 bases). Trimming left V 2 bases short and J 2 bases short, with 15 bases between. The CDR3 loop spans 16 amino acids. Germline loops: CDR1 MNHEY, CDR2 SVGAGI. CDR3 loop: CASSYGWGSGNTEAFF. In nucleotides, the CDR3 is TGTGCCAGCAGTTACGGGTGGGGGAGCGGCAACACTGAAGCTTTCTTT.

This clonotype was recorded at least ten times. CDR3 sequence: CASSEGTGGSYEQYF. Written as DNA, the CDR3 is TGTGCCAGCAGTGAAGGGACAGGGGGCAGCTACGAGCAGTACTTC. V usage is TRBV6-1 and J usage is TRBJ2-7; 11 nucleotides line up with TRBD1. The V gene's germline CDR1 is MNHNS and CDR2 SASEGT. V shed 1 base, J shed 3 bases, and the junction held 2 bases outside the gene matches. The CDR3 has 15 residues.

This clonotype came up many times. This chain uses TRBV6-1 with TRBJ2-7; a possible D gene is TRBD1 (6 bases). The CDR3 spans 15 residues. Germline values: CDR1 MNHNS, CDR2 SASEGT. V lost 4 bases, J lost 3 bases, and 16 bases lay in between. The CDR3 DNA follows: TGTGCCAGCAGTGTTACCTCAACAGGGTTCTACGAGCAGTACTTC. Its protein is CASSVTSTGFYEQYF.

This clonotype was counted ten times or more. This rearrangement joins TRBV3-1 to TRBJ1-2, with D perhaps matching TRBD1 (5 bases). CDR3 length: 15 residues. The ends were cut back, 5 bases at V and 1 base at J, with 14 bases in the middle. Looked up from germline, CDR1 is LGHDT and CDR2 is YNNKEL (reference sequence). The CDR3 is CASSDHRLHNYGYTF. CDR3 DNA sequence: TGTGCCAGCAGCGACCACAGGCTCCATAACTATGGCTACACCTTC.

To note about this clonotype: A much larger clone is a single base away; this may be a read error. The chain employs TRBV6-5 and TRBJ2-5; D is unclear. The germline V and J ends were trimmed by 7 bases and 5 bases, with 14 bases remaining between them. The CDR3 is made up of 13 amino acids. Germline V CDR1 and CDR2: MNHEY, SVGAGI. Here the CDR3 DNA reads TGTGCCAGCAATTCTAGACCTTCGGAGACCCAGTACTTC. As protein: CASNSRPSETQYF.